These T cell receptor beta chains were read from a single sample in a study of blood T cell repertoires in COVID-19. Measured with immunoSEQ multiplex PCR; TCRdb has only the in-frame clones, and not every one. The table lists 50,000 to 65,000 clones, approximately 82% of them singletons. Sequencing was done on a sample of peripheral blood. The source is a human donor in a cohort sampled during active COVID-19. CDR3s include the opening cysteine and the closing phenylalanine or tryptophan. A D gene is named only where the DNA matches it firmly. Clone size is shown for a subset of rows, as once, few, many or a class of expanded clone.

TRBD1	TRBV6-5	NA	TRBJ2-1	CASNPGQGNEQFF	TGTGCCAGCAACCCGGGACAGGGGAATGAGCAGTTCTTC
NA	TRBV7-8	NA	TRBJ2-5	CASSLDVATQYF	TGTGCCAGCAGCTTAGACGTAGCGACCCAGTACTTC
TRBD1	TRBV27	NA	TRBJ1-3	CASSFTGQGFSGNTIYF	TGTGCCAGCAGTTTCACGGGACAGGGATTCTCTGGAAACACCATATATTTT
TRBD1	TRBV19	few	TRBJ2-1	CASSIVQGAGEQFF	TGTGCCAGTAGTATCGTACAGGGGGCCGGTGAGCAGTTCTTC
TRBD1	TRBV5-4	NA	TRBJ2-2	CASSPETGRTGELFF	TGTGCCAGCAGCCCTGAGACAGGGCGAACCGGGGAGCTGTTTTTT
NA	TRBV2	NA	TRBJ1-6	CASSYTERSPLHF	TGTGCCAGCTCTTACACGGAGAGGTCACCCCTCCACTTT
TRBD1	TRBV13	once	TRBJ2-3	CASSGQDRVTDTQYF	TGTGCCAGCAGCGGGCAGGACAGGGTCACAGATACGCAGTATTTT
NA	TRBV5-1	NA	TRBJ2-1	CASSLAPTSSPYNEQFF	TGCGCCAGCAGCTTGGCCCCCACTAGTTCGCCCTACAATGAGCAGTTCTTC
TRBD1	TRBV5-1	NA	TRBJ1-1	CASSVGQVKPLGAFF	TGCGCCAGCAGCGTGGGACAGGTGAAACCCCTCGGAGCTTTCTTT
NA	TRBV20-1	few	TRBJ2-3	CSARDFGTQYF	TGCAGTGCTAGAGATTTCGGGACGCAGTATTTT
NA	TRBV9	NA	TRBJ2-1	CASSGRAHYNEQFF	TGTGCCAGCAGCGGGAGGGCCCACTACAATGAGCAGTTCTTC
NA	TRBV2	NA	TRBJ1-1	CASSALGGNTEAFF	TGTGCCAGCAGTGCCTTGGGGGGGAACACTGAAGCTTTCTTT
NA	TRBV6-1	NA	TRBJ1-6	CASSEMANSPLHF	TGTGCCAGCAGTGAAATGGCCAATTCACCCCTCCACTTT
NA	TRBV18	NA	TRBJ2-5	CASSPGLAVETQYF	TGTGCCAGCTCACCGGGCCTAGCAGTGGAGACCCAGTACTTC
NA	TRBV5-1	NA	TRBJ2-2	CASSLGTANTGELFF	TGCGCCAGCAGCTTGGGGACAGCGAACACCGGGGAGCTGTTTTTT
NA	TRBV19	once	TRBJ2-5	CASSPRTTQETQYF	TGTGCCAGTAGTCCCCGGACTACCCAAGAGACCCAGTACTTC
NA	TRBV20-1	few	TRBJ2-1	CSAKAYEQFF	TGCAGTGCAAAAGCCTATGAGCAGTTCTTC
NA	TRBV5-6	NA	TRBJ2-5	CASSLITGQETQYF	TGTGCCAGCAGCTTGATTACAGGGCAAGAGACCCAGTACTTC
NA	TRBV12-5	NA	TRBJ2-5	CASGLQETQYF	TGTGCTAGTGGTCTGCAAGAGACCCAGTACTTC
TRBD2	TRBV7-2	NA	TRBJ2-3	CASRHPGLGTDTQYF	TGTGCCAGCAGGCATCCGGGACTAGGAACAGATACGCAGTATTTT
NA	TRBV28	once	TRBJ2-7	CASSLWQGLIF	TGTGCCAGCAGTTTATGGCAGGGGCTCATCTTC
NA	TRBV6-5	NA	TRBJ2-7	CASSYWQGSSYEQYF	TGTGCCAGCAGTTACTGGCAGGGAAGCTCCTACGAGCAGTACTTC
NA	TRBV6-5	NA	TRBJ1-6	CASEGDNSPLHF	TGTGCCAGCGAGGGTGACAATTCACCCCTCCACTTT
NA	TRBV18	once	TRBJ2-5	CASSPYPEPPTSVGVHHF	TGTGCCAGCTCACCATATCCCGAACCCCCTACTTCCGTAGGGGTCCATCACTTC
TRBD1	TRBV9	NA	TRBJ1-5	CASSEGPTGTQHF	TGTGCCAGCAGCGAGGGACCGACAGGGACCCAGCATTTT
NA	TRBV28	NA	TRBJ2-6	CASSPRVSGANVLTF	TGTGCCAGCAGCCCCAGGGTCTCTGGGGCCAACGTCCTGACTTTC
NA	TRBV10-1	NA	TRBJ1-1	CASSSGGYSTEAFF	TGCGCCAGCAGTAGTGGGGGGTATTCGACTGAAGCTTTCTTT
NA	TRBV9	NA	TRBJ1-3	CASGPHSGNTIYF	TGTGCCAGCGGCCCCCACTCTGGAAACACCATATATTTT
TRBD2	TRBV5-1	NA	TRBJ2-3	CASTTAGARTDTQYF	TGCGCCAGCACCACGGCGGGAGCGCGCACAGATACGCAGTATTTT
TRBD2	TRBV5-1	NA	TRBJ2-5	CASSFQAGGQETQYF	TGCGCCAGCAGCTTCCAGGCGGGGGGCCAAGAGACCCAGTACTTC
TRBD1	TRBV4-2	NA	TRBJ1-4	CASSQESTGGKLFF	TGTGCCAGCAGCCAAGAATCGACAGGGGGAAAACTGTTTTTT
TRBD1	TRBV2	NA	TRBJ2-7	CASKPDRGPVEQYF	TGTGCCAGCAAGCCGGACAGGGGGCCCGTCGAGCAGTACTTC
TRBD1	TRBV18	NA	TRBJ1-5	CASSDRGFNQPQHF	TGTGCCAGCTCCGACAGGGGATTTAATCAGCCCCAGCATTTT
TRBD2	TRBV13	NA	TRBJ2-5	CAISPQGGLAGEETQYF	TGTGCCATCTCCCCTCAAGGGGGACTAGCGGGAGAAGAGACCCAGTACTTC
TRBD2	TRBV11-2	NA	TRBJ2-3	CASSRGLAGDTTDTQYF	TGTGCCAGCAGCCGCGGACTAGCGGGGGATACCACAGATACGCAGTATTTT
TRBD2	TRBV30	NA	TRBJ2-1	CAWGLAGGRSYNEQFF	TGTGCCTGGGGACTAGCGGGAGGGAGGTCCTACAATGAGCAGTTCTTC
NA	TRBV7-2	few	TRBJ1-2	CASSLEQGEGYGYTF	TGTGCCAGCAGCTTAGAACAGGGCGAGGGCTATGGCTACACCTTC
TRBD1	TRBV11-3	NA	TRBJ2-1	CASSLVGQGHNEQFF	TGTGCCAGCAGCTTAGTGGGACAGGGGCACAATGAGCAGTTCTTC
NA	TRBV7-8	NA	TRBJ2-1	CASSSPGTTTGNEQFF	TGTGCCAGCAGCTCACCCGGGACAACAACCGGCAATGAGCAGTTCTTC
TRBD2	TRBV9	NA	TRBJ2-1	CASSAPGGLAGVGNEQFF	TGTGCCAGCAGCGCACCAGGGGGGCTAGCGGGGGTCGGCAATGAGCAGTTCTTC
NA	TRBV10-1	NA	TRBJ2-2	CASSERRTGELFF	TGCGCCAGCAGTGAGCGGAGAACCGGGGAGCTGTTTTTT
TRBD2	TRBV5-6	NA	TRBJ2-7	CASSSWTSGSYEQYF	TGTGCCAGCAGCAGTTGGACTAGCGGGAGCTACGAGCAGTACTTC
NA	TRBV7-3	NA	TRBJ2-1	CASSFTEGEQFF	TGTGCCAGCAGCTTTACCGAGGGTGAGCAGTTCTTC
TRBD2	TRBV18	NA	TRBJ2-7	CASSPLAGGSYEQYF	TGTGCCAGCTCTCCTCTAGCGGGGGGTTCCTACGAGCAGTACTTC
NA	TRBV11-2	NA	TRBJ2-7	CASSHRGYQTGF	TGTGCCAGCAGCCATAGGGGGTACCAAACTGGTTTC
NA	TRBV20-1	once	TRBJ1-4	CSASLAGHEKLFF	TGCAGTGCTAGTCTGGCAGGGCATGAAAAACTGTTTTTT
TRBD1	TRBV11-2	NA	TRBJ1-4	CASSFTGGVGNEKLFF	TGTGCCAGCAGCTTTACAGGGGGCGTGGGTAATGAAAAACTGTTTTTT
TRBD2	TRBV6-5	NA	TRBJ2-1	CASSYQPGLAGNEQFF	TGTGCCAGCAGTTACCAGCCCGGACTAGCGGGGAATGAGCAGTTCTTC
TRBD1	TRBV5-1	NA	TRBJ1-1	CASSFGQGYTEAFF	TGCGCCAGCAGCTTCGGACAGGGATACACTGAAGCTTTCTTT
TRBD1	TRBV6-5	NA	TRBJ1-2	CASSYRTGYGYTF	TGTGCCAGCAGTTACAGGACAGGCTATGGCTACACCTTC
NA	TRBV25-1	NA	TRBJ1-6	CASRASGIGNSPLHF	TGTGCCAGCAGGGCCTCAGGGATTGGAAATTCACCCCTCCACTTT
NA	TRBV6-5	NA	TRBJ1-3	CASNRESGNTIYF	TGTGCCAGCAACAGGGAGTCTGGAAACACCATATATTTT
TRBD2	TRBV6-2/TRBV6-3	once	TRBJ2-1	CASSKPGLAGVANEQFF	TGTGCCAGCAGTAAGCCGGGACTAGCGGGAGTTGCTAATGAGCAGTTCTTC
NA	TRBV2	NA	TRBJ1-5	CASKGAEISNQPQHF	TGTGCCAGCAAAGGGGCAGAAATTAGCAATCAGCCCCAGCATTTT
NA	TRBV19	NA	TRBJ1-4	CASSLIRGGSTNEKLFF	TGTGCCAGTAGTCTTATCCGAGGGGGATCGACTAATGAAAAACTGTTTTTT
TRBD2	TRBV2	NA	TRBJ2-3	CARKAGTSTDTQYF	TGTGCCAGGAAAGCGGGGACCAGCACAGATACGCAGTATTTT
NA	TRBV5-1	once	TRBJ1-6	CASSLGWDTSSYNSPLHF	TGCGCCAGCAGCTTGGGATGGGACACTTCCTCCTATAATTCACCCCTCCACTTT
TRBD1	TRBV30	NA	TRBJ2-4	CAWSMDRGAPRSKNIQYF	TGTGCCTGGAGTATGGACAGGGGAGCGCCCCGATCCAAAAACATTCAGTACTTC
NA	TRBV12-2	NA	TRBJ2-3	CASRPPSRAEAKSTDTQYF	TGTGCAAGTCGCCCCCCGTCACGAGCGGAGGCTAAGAGCACAGATACGCAGTATTTT
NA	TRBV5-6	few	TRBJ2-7	CASSLRTYEQYF	TGTGCCAGCAGCTTGCGTACCTACGAGCAGTACTTC